The 15 T cell receptor beta chains presented below share a single source sample, sequenced in a study of OX40 agonist ivuxolimab in advanced cancers. Repertoires were generated with immunoSEQ multiplex PCR, while TCRdb's copy carries only in-frame clones and drops some. The sample consists of about 58,000 clones, about four fifths of them appearing once. The material sequenced was CD4+ or CD8+ T cells sorted from blood, taken in a trial of the OX40 agonist ivuxolimab. These receptors came from an adult with an advanced solid tumor such as melanoma, head and neck, liver or kidney cancer.

The chain couples TRBV9 to TRBJ1-3, with D hard to call. Germline loops: CDR1 SGDLS, CDR2 YYNGEE. The CDR3 length is 15 residues. With 0 bases removed from V and 4 bases from J, the gap between germline ends came to 11 bases. DNA of the CDR3: TGTGCCAGCAGCGTAGATCTGGGGAAGGGAAACACCATATATTTT. Translation: CASSVDLGKGNTIYF.

J is TRBJ1-5 and V is TRBV11-2; a weak D match, TRBD1 (6 bases). CDR1 and CDR2 from the germline V gene are SGHAT and FQNNGV. Trimming shortened V by 3 bases and J by 1 base, and 13 bases separated the two germline ends. The CDR3 runs to 16 residues. This chain's CDR3 is CASSFRGPRSNQPQHF. In DNA form, the CDR3 reads TGTGCCAGCAGCTTCCGGGGGCCTCGGAGCAATCAGCCCCAGCATTTT.

This clone was found once. The J gene is TRBJ1-1, the V gene TRBV10-2; no definite D call. Germline CDR1 reads WSHSY; CDR2 reads SAAADI. The germline V and J ends were trimmed by 6 bases and 2 bases, with 10 bases remaining between them. CDR3 length: 13 residues. This CDR3 is CASRGNGNTEAFF. The CDR3 DNA sequence: TGCGCCAGCAGGGGCAACGGTAACACTGAAGCTTTCTTT.

The chain joins TRBV5-1 to TRBJ2-3; 7 nucleotides line up with TRBD1. The CDR3 loop spans 14 amino acids. The ends lost 7 bases at V and 3 bases at J; junction bases unmatched: 8. CDR1 SGHRS and CDR2 YFSETQ come from the germline V gene. The CDR3 region has the DNA TGCGCCAGCGCGGGTAGGGGGCGTACAGATACGCAGTATTTT. Encoded protein: CASAGRGRTDTQYF.

The chain joins TRBV11-3 to TRBJ2-7; tentatively, D is TRBD2 (6 bases). The V end was cut by 6 bases, the J end by 6 bases, with 24 bases between. The CDR3 length is 16 residues. Germline values: CDR1 SGHNT, CDR2 YENEEA. For the CDR3, the DNA is TGTGCCAGCAGACCTGGAGGGAGTAAGTCGCGTGGCGAGCAGTACTTC. Translation gives CASRPGGSKSRGEQYF.

The chain has TRBV10-2 and TRBJ2-3; 13 positions agree with TRBD2. From germline, CDR1 is WSHSY and CDR2 SAAADI. The CDR3 length is 13 residues. Unmatched junction bases numbered 3, after V lost 6 bases and J lost 9 bases. CDR3: CASRGLAGVTQYF. The DNA for the CDR3 is TGCGCCAGCAGAGGACTAGCGGGGGTAACGCAGTATTTT.

This clone was picked up one time. The rearrangement joins TRBV13 to TRBJ2-1, with 7 bases fitting TRBD1. Germline-derived CDR1 and CDR2 are PRHDT and FYEKMQ (reference sequence). There are 14 residues in the CDR3. The trim removed 5 bases at V and 7 bases at J, leaving 8 bases unmatched. For the CDR3, the DNA is TGTGCCAGCAGCCTATACCCGGACAGGAATGAGCAGTTCTTC. The encoded protein is CASSLYPDRNEQFF.

The J gene is TRBJ2-5, the V gene TRBV29-1, with D unresolved. Germline CDR1 SQVTM, CDR2 ANQGSEA. This CDR3 has 14 amino acids. V lost 0 bases and J 9 bases, leaving 17 bases between the germline ends. CDR3 in DNA: TGCAGCGTTGAAGATGCTAGTAAAGACCGGGCCCAGTACTTC. This gives the protein CSVEDASKDRAQYF.

This clone was detected only a few times. The V and J genes are TRBV6-6 and TRBJ2-7; D may be TRBD1 (8 bases). This CDR3 has 15 residues. From germline, CDR1 is MNHNY and CDR2 SVGAGI (reference sequence). V lost 2 bases and J lost 6, with 17 bases in between. CDR3 sequence: CASSYTWTGRGEQYF. The CDR3, as DNA: TGTGCCAGCAGTTACACCTGGACAGGGAGGGGCGAGCAGTACTTC.

V is TRBV6-5 and J is TRBJ2-7; 8 nucleotides line up with TRBD2. Germline lookup yields CDR1 MNHEY and CDR2 SVGAGI. V shed 2 bases and J 1 base; nucleotides not matched to a gene: 1. The CDR3 loop spans 14 amino acids. Written as DNA, the CDR3 is TGTGCCAGCAGTTACACTAGCGGTTCCTACGAGCAGTACTTC. Translation gives CASSYTSGSYEQYF.

This CDR3 is CAIRGVSTDTQYF. In nucleotides, the CDR3 is TGTGCCATCAGAGGCGTCTCCACAGATACGCAGTATTTT. The V gene is TRBV10-3, the J gene TRBJ2-3; D call uncertain. Per germline, CDR1 ENHRY and CDR2 SYGVKD. This CDR3 is 13 amino acids long. V gave up 6 bases and J gave up 2 bases, with 9 bases separating them.

CDR3 loop: CASSQDVTGNSPLHF. CDR3 nucleotide sequence: TGTGCCAGCAGCCAAGATGTAACAGGCAATTCACCCCTCCACTTT. The chain combines TRBV4-2 with TRBJ1-6, with D tentatively TRBD1 (5 bases). Trimming removed 0 bases from V and 7 bases from J, with 10 bases in between. This CDR3 is built from 15 residues. Germline assignment: CDR1 LGHNA and CDR2 YNFKEQ.

This clone was counted only a few times. This sequence joins TRBV5-1 and TRBJ2-3; 11 positions agree with TRBD2. The CDR3 runs 15 residues. CDR1 is SGHRS, CDR2 YFSETQ, per germline. The trim removed 4 bases at V and 5 bases at J, leaving 6 bases unmatched. The CDR3 nucleotides read TGCGCCAGCAGCCCGCTAGCGGGGGGCAGAGATACGCAGTATTTT. Protein sequence: CASSPLAGGRDTQYF.

This clone was counted between two and nine times. The rearrangement uses TRBV2 and TRBJ2-2, with 12 bases fitting TRBD2. Germline values: CDR1 SNHLY, CDR2 FYNNEI. Trimming cost V 2 bases and J 4 bases; bases outside gene matches: 8. The CDR3 totals 18 residues. The CDR3 DNA reads TGTGCCAGCAGTGAACGGCTAGCGGGGGGGCTAAGCACCGGGGAGCTGTTTTTT. This translates into CASSERLAGGLSTGELFF. Full variable domain (remainder filled in from reference TRBV2 and TRBJ2-2): EPEVTQTPSHQVTQMGQEVILRCVPISNHLYFYWYRQILGQKVEFLVSFYNNEISEKSEIFDDQFSVERPDGSNFTLKIRSTKLEDSAMYFCASSERLAGGLSTGELFFGEGSRLTVL.

V usage is TRBV19 and J usage is TRBJ1-2; 8 nucleotides agree with TRBD1. Germline CDR1 and CDR2: LNHDA and SQIVND (reference sequence). The CDR3 has 14 amino acids. V shed 6 bases, J shed 4 bases, and the junction held 7 bases outside the gene matches. The CDR3 is CASSGTGGPYGYTF. CDR3 nucleotide sequence: TGTGCCAGTAGCGGGACAGGAGGCCCCTATGGCTACACCTTC. Supplemented by reference TRBV19 and TRBJ1-2, the full variable domain reads DGGITQSPKYLFRKEGQNVTLSCEQNLNHDAMYWYRQDPGQGLRLIYYSQIVNDFQKGDIAEGYSVSREKKESFPLTVTSAQKNPTAFYLCASSGTGGPYGYTFGSGTRLTVV.